This T cell receptor (beta chain) came from a study of cytomegalovirus exposure and HLA in healthy donors. Details on this clone: Its matching antigen is unknown.

Whole-study findings and limits: Most TCR sequences were uncommon, yet certain public TCRs appeared in many donors. Data from an earlier analysis indicated that most TCR beta V segments were productive either about 87% or about 30% of the time.

The V end was cut by 5 bases, the J end by 5 bases, with 15 bases between. The germline gives CDR1 SGHAT, CDR2 FQNNGV. The CDR3 spans 14 residues. 13 Jbeta primers and 60 Vbeta primers were used for the PCR. Some clones are missing from TCRdb's copy, which holds only in-frame ones; the method was immunoSEQ multiplex PCR. The data contain some 130,000 clones, around 80% of them singletons. This TCR was recovered from a boy aged 2 to 10 in good health and CMV-seronegative. Sequenced: PBMCs. V gene TRBV11-2 combines with J gene TRBJ1-1, with D unclear. DNA for the CDR3: TGTGCCAGCAGCCGGGAGGCGCGGACTACTGAAGCTTTCTTT. Protein: CASSREARTTEAFF.